The clone carrying this T cell receptor (beta chain) has only a few counts. Its target is not known. The record originates from a study of CD8 T cells in ankylosing spondylitis. Whole-study results and caveats: Reportedly, significant enrichment of disease-linked clones occurred in matched ankylosing spondylitis synovial fluid. Eight or nine highly homologous variants made up a TCR beta motif that seemed to typify ankylosing spondylitis blood. Disease-linked clones displayed a CD8+ phenotype and appeared relatively rarely in peripheral blood.

TCRdb used MiXCR to reprocess the 5' RACE reads, holding one entry per CDR3 protein. The sample shows 350,000 to 550,000 distinct CDR3 sequences, approximately 26% of them seen only once. The TCR sequence derives from a male donor with ankylosing spondylitis. Input material: blood, either unsorted or a sorted T cell fraction (not recorded which).

CDR3 sequence reads: CAWSGARQGSTDTQYF. CDR3 nucleotides: TGTGCCTGGAGTGGCGCGCGGCAGGGAAGCACAGATACGCAGTATTTT. The chain links TRBV30 to TRBJ2-3, with D maybe TRBD1 (5 bases). The V end lost 1 base, the J end lost 0 bases, and 14 bases lay between the germline ends. The V gene's germline CDR1 is GTSNPN and CDR2 SVGIG (reference sequence). There are 16 residues in the CDR3. The variable domain in full, with the rest retrieved from reference TRBV30 and TRBJ2-3, is SQTIHQWPATLVQPVGSPLSLECTVEGTSNPNLYWYRQAAGRGLQLLFYSVGIGQISSEVPQNLSASRPQDRQFILSSKKLLLSDSGFYLCAWSGARQGSTDTQYFGPGTRLTVL.